The next 21 T cell receptor beta chains were all read from a single sample in a study of cytomegalovirus exposure and HLA in healthy donors. PCR was performed using 60 Vbeta and 13 Jbeta primers. The data were produced by immunoSEQ multiplex PCR, yet TCRdb's version contains in-frame clones alone and is incomplete. The sample carries about 110,000 clones, about four fifths recorded once. The sequenced sample was PBMCs. The origin of the receptors is a woman aged 25 to 39 in good health and CMV-seronegative.

The chain's CDR3 is CASSLGARTNYGYTF. The CDR3, as DNA: TGTGCCAGCAGCTTAGGGGCACGCACTAACTATGGCTACACCTTC. The rearrangement joins TRBV7-9 to TRBJ1-2, with unresolved D. Trimming left V 1 base short and J 0 bases short, with 9 bases between. Germline V gene lookup returns CDR1 SEHNR and CDR2 FQNEAQ (reference sequence). The CDR3 extends over 15 amino acids.

The rearrangement joins TRBV2 to TRBJ2-3, with 7 bases identical to TRBD2. There are 12 residues in the CDR3. Trimming removed 6 bases from V and 3 bases from J; junction bases left unmatched: 0. CDR1 and CDR2 from the germline V gene are SNHLY and FYNNEI. This chain's CDR3 is CASRLATDTQYF. CDR3 DNA: TGTGCCAGCAGACTAGCGACAGATACGCAGTATTTT.

The chain joins TRBV7-2 to TRBJ2-4; 8 bases are shared with TRBD1. The germline V gene has CDR1 SGHTA and CDR2 FQGNSA. V lost 6 bases, J lost 0 bases, and 13 bases stayed unmatched. This CDR3 is 18 amino acids long. The CDR3 DNA is TGTGCCAGCAGTTATGGGACAGGAGAACCTCTAGCCAAAAACATTCAGTACTTC. This encodes CASSYGTGEPLAKNIQYF.

The V call is TRBV5-1, the J call TRBJ2-1; 10 bases agree with TRBD2. Per germline, CDR1 SGHRS and CDR2 YFSETQ. CDR3 length equals 20 residues. The J segment lost 7 bases and the V segment lost 4 bases, leaving 23 bases of the junction unmatched. The CDR3 is CASSNPGTSAGGPRMNEQFF. The CDR3, as DNA: TGCGCCAGCAGCAACCCCGGGACCTCAGCGGGAGGGCCTAGGATGAATGAGCAGTTCTTC.

The V call is TRBV4-1, the J call TRBJ2-7, with TRBD1 identical over 8 bases. The CDR3 is 14 amino acids. Germline V CDR1 and CDR2: MGHRA, YSYEKL. The V gene end was trimmed by 4 bases and the J gene end by 5 bases; junction bases not matched to a gene: 7. The CDR3 DNA reads as TGCGCCAGCAGCCGGACAGGGTCCGTGGACGAGCAGTACTTC. Protein sequence: CASSRTGSVDEQYF.

The chain is built from TRBV7-2 and TRBJ2-1; 14 bases agree with TRBD2. V shed 4 bases, J shed 12 bases, and the junction held 5 bases outside the gene matches. The germline CDR1 and CDR2 sequences are SGHTA and FQGNSA. CDR3 size: 14 residues. CDR3 region: CASSSGLAGVRQFF. For the CDR3, the DNA is TGTGCCAGCAGCTCGGGACTAGCGGGAGTACGGCAGTTCTTC.

V gene TRBV30 combines with J gene TRBJ1-3, with D tentatively TRBD1 (5 bases). From germline, CDR1 is GTSNPN and CDR2 SVGIG (reference sequence). V was shortened by 0 bases and J by 4 bases, with 13 bases between the two germline ends. The CDR3 runs to 15 residues. Written as DNA, the CDR3 is TGTGCCTGGAGTGTACGCGCGACAGTAGGAAACACCATATATTTT. It encodes CAWSVRATVGNTIYF.

The V and J genes are TRBV11-2 and TRBJ2-7, with D tentatively TRBD2 (5 bases). This CDR3 is built from 13 residues. Looked up from germline, CDR1 is SGHAT and CDR2 is FQNNGV. V dropped 6 bases and J dropped 2 bases, with 11 bases sitting between them. Here the CDR3 reads CASRTSGTYEQYF. The CDR3 nucleotides read TGTGCCAGCAGGACGAGCGGAACCTACGAGCAGTACTTC.

The V and J genes are TRBV25-1 and TRBJ2-1; tentatively, D is TRBD1 (6 bases). V dropped 2 bases and J dropped 4 bases, with 15 bases sitting between them. Germline lookup yields CDR1 MGHDK and CDR2 SYGVNS. The CDR3 extends over 16 amino acids. DNA for the CDR3: TGTGCCAGCAGTGAAGACCAGGGGTTACCGTACAATGAGCAGTTCTTC. Residues: CASSEDQGLPYNEQFF.

The chain uses TRBV10-1 and TRBJ2-5; TRBD2 agrees at 12 bases. The DNA end is a closer match to TRBJ2-7, so the J assignment may be wrong. Germline values: CDR1 WNHNN, CDR2 SYGVQD (reference sequence). CDR3 size: 16 residues. CDR3 coding DNA: TGCGCCAGCAGGGTACTTAGACTAGCGGGAGTGCTCGAGCAGTACTTC. Translated: CASRVLRLAGVLEQYF.

V and J are TRBV19 and TRBJ2-1; TRBD2 matches at 11 bases. The junction had 14 bases not matched to a gene; V was cut back by 5 bases and J by 8 bases. Looked up from germline, CDR1 is LNHDA and CDR2 is SQIVND (reference sequence). The CDR3 contains 17 residues. The CDR3 DNA sequence: TGTGCCAGTAGTTCCCCCCCCGGGACTAGCGGAGGGTATGAGCAGTTCTTC. Its translation: CASSSPPGTSGGYEQFF.

The chain couples TRBV11-1 to TRBJ2-7; TRBD2 agrees at 10 bases. V was clipped by 6 bases and J by 5 bases; unmatched bases: 10. CDR3 length: 15 amino acids. Germline-derived CDR1 and CDR2 are SGHAT and FQDESV (reference sequence). The CDR3 DNA sequence: TGTGCCAGCAGGGCTAGCGGGAGTGCAACAGACGAGCAGTACTTC. This gives the protein CASRASGSATDEQYF.

This rearrangement joins TRBV27 to TRBJ2-4; a weak D match, TRBD2 (5 bases). Trimming pared 6 bases from V and 3 bases from J, leaving 9 bases between. The CDR3 extends over 13 amino acids. Germline CDR1 reads MNHEY; CDR2 reads SMNVEV (reference sequence). CDR3 in amino acids: CASSSEVKNIQYF. CDR3 DNA sequence: TGTGCCAGCAGCTCGGAGGTCAAAAACATTCAGTACTTC.

The chain employs TRBV6-1 and TRBJ1-2, with unresolved D. CDR3 length: 17 residues. V dropped 4 bases and J dropped 3 bases, with 21 bases sitting between them. Germline V CDR1 and CDR2: MNHNS, SASEGT. The CDR3 loop is CASSGTGSRTGYYGYTF. DNA for the CDR3: TGTGCCAGCAGTGGAACCGGCAGTCGGACGGGATACTATGGCTACACCTTC.

This clone was observed a few times. The chain recombines TRBV11-2 with TRBJ2-3; 9 nucleotides align to TRBD2. CDR3 length equals 16 residues. Germline assignment: CDR1 SGHAT and CDR2 FQNNGV. V lost 1 base to trimming and J lost 5 bases; unmatched junction nucleotides: 7. The CDR3 reads CASSLVGGRAGDTQYF. The DNA of the CDR3 is TGTGCCAGCAGCTTAGTAGGCGGGAGGGCAGGAGATACGCAGTATTTT.

The V call is TRBV5-4, the J call TRBJ2-2, with 12 nucleotides matching TRBD2. With 0 bases clipped from V and 7 bases from J, the junction kept 10 bases outside the gene matches. This CDR3 is built from 18 residues. The V gene's germline CDR1 is SGHNT and CDR2 YYREEE (reference sequence). DNA of the CDR3: TGTGCCAGCAGCTTGGTTGCAGGACTAGCGGGACGGGGCGGGGAGCTGTTTTTT. Translating it yields CASSLVAGLAGRGGELFF. Supplemented by reference TRBV5-4 and TRBJ2-2, the full variable domain reads ETGVTQSPTHLIKTRGQQVTLRCSSQSGHNTVSWYQQALGQGPQFIFQYYREEENGRGNFPPRFSGLQFPNYSSELNVNALELDDSALYLCASSLVAGLAGRGGELFFGEGSRLTVL.

V gene TRBV14 combines with J gene TRBJ1-1; 9 bases are shared with TRBD1. This CDR3 comprises 15 residues. Germline V gives CDR1 SGHDN, CDR2 FVKESK. V dropped 4 bases and J dropped 4; count of bases not matched to a gene: 7. The CDR3 here is CASSLKDRGVTEAFF. Written as DNA, the CDR3 is TGTGCCAGCAGCCTAAAGGACAGGGGTGTCACTGAAGCTTTCTTT.

The rearrangement joins TRBV30 to TRBJ1-2; D not certain. Germline lookup yields CDR1 GTSNPN and CDR2 SVGIG (reference sequence). This CDR3 region has 12 residues. V lost 3 bases to trimming and J lost 0 bases, with 5 bases between them. The CDR3 sequence is CAWRRANYGYTF. CDR3 nucleotide sequence: TGTGCCTGGAGGCGTGCTAACTATGGCTACACCTTC.

The genes are TRBV5-4 and TRBJ1-2; D is possibly TRBD1 (5 bases). This CDR3 is built from 13 residues. V lost 3 bases to trimming and J lost 3 bases, with 9 bases between them. Germline V CDR1 and CDR2: SGHNT, YYREEE (reference sequence). The CDR3 loop is CASSSDSYYGYTF. For the CDR3, the DNA is TGTGCCAGCAGCTCCGACAGTTACTATGGCTACACCTTC.

The chain employs TRBV6-5 and TRBJ2-7; 8 nucleotides align to TRBD1. CDR3 length: 14 amino acids. Germline CDR1 is MNHEY and CDR2 is SVGAGI. Trimming took 5 bases from V and 4 from J; bases not matched to a gene: 7. The DNA for the CDR3 is TGTGCCAGCAGTAGCGCAGGGGGCAGATACGAGCAGTACTTC. It is translated as CASSSAGGRYEQYF.

V gene TRBV2 combines with J gene TRBJ2-5, with TRBD2 matching 13 bases. The germline V gene encodes CDR1 SNHLY and CDR2 FYNNEI. The ends lost 6 bases at V and 2 bases at J; junction bases unmatched: 9. The CDR3 is 17 residues long. DNA for the CDR3: TGTGCCAGCAGATCCGGGACTAGCGGGATCTGGCAAGAGACCCAGTACTTC. This gives the protein CASRSGTSGIWQETQYF. Complete variable domain (other parts from reference TRBV2 and TRBJ2-5): EPEVTQTPSHQVTQMGQEVILRCVPISNHLYFYWYRQILGQKVEFLVSFYNNEISEKSEIFDDQFSVERPDGSNFTLKIRSTKLEDSAMYFCASRSGTSGIWQETQYFGPGTRLLVL.